These 17 T cell receptor beta chains were sequenced from one sample in a study of regulatory T cells in long-lasting Graves disease. Time point of the sample: newly diagnosed GD, antithyroid drugs for less than 3 months. Scientists built the TCR library using RNA that was extracted from PBMCs. The TCR beta library used iRepertoire HTBI primers with Arm-PCR amplification of CDR3. Via MiXCR, TCRdb re-called the multiplex PCR reads, giving one row per CDR3 protein. The table records 420,000 or so distinct CDR3 sequences, about 16% of them present only once. These data were also reused for a study on T cells in Graves' hyperthyroidism and ophthalmopathy.

The material was peripheral blood mononuclear cells (PBMCs), obtained at new diagnosis, from a patient treated with antithyroid drugs. The receptor source for this set is a woman under 30 with Graves disease.

In this sample, this clonotype turned up many times. The chain uses TRBV7-8 and TRBJ1-1, with 7 bases that match TRBD1. V trimming: 5 bases; J trimming: 1 base; junction bases outside the gene matches: 4. The CDR3 runs to 14 residues. The germline V gene has CDR1 SGHVS and CDR2 FQNEAQ. The CDR3: CASSKNRGNTEAFF. The CDR3 DNA reads TGTGCCAGCAGCAAGAACAGGGGGAACACTGAAGCTTTCTTT.

This clonotype occurred a few times. V and J are TRBV7-6 and TRBJ2-7; D is perhaps TRBD2 (5 bases). Trimming took off 5 bases at V and 2 bases at J, with 13 bases between the two ends. Germline V lookup: CDR1 SGHVS, CDR2 FNYEAQ. The CDR3 contains 14 residues. CDR3 loop: CASSRGLPPYEQYF. The CDR3 DNA reads as TGTGCCAGCAGCCGAGGGCTTCCACCCTACGAGCAGTACTTC.

This clonotype was counted ten times or more. The rearrangement joins TRBV29-1 to TRBJ2-1; 12 bases agree with TRBD2. Unmatched junction bases numbered 6, after V lost 6 bases and J lost 6 bases. Germline V CDR1 and CDR2: SQVTM, ANQGSEA. CDR3 length: 14 amino acids. CDR3 in DNA: TGCAGCGTCCTAGCGGGAGGGCCGGGCAATGAGCAGTTCTTC. Its translation is CSVLAGGPGNEQFF.

Only a few counts were recorded for this clonotype. This sequence joins TRBV7-9 and TRBJ2-2; 8 nucleotides align to TRBD1. CDR1 and CDR2 (germline): SEHNR, FQNEAQ (reference sequence). Trimming at V came to 6 bases and at J to 3 bases, leaving 12 bases not matched to a gene. The CDR3 consists of 17 residues. CDR3 DNA sequence: TGTGCCAGCAGGGGGAGATCGACAGGGGAAGACACCGGGGAGCTGTTTTTT. Its protein is CASRGRSTGEDTGELFF.

There are many counts of this clonotype. The genes are TRBV5-6 and TRBJ1-1; 7 positions match TRBD1. The CDR3 is 15 amino acids. The ends lost 4 bases at V and 0 bases at J; junction bases unmatched: 6. Germline CDR1 is SGHDT and CDR2 is YYEEEE. Here the CDR3 reads CASSIGQALNTEAFF. In nucleotides, the CDR3 is TGTGCCAGCAGCATAGGACAGGCCCTGAACACTGAAGCTTTCTTT. The variable domain in full, completed from reference TRBV5-6 and TRBJ1-1, reads DAGVTQSPTHLIKTRGQQVTLRCSPKSGHDTVSWYQQALGQGPQFIFQYYEEEERQRGNFPDRFSGHQFPNYSSELNVNALLLGDSALYLCASSIGQALNTEAFFGQGTRLTVV.

In its sample, this clonotype was seen many times. The rearrangement links TRBV28 to TRBJ2-7; D is undetermined. Trimming shortened V by 4 bases and J by 2 bases, and 9 bases separated the two germline ends. CDR3 length: 13 residues. CDR1 and CDR2 from the germline V gene are MDHEN and SYDVKM. In DNA form, the CDR3 reads TGTGCCAGCAGTTCGGCCGTAGCCTACGAGCAGTACTTC. Translating gives CASSSAVAYEQYF.

V and J are TRBV7-2 and TRBJ1-2; 7 bases are shared with TRBD1. The CDR3 has 14 residues. CDR1 and CDR2 from the germline V gene are SGHTA and FQGNSA. J gave up 4 bases and V 5 bases, and 7 bases lay outside the gene matches. The CDR3, as DNA: TGTGCCAGCAGCACTCCGGGACAGACCTATGGCTACACCTTC. Its translation: CASSTPGQTYGYTF. The variable domain in full, completed from reference TRBV7-2 and TRBJ1-2, reads GAGVSQSPSNKVTEKGKDVELRCDPISGHTALYWYRQSLGQGLEFLIYFQGNSAPDKSGLPSDRFSAERTGGSVSTLTIQRTQQEDSAVYLCASSTPGQTYGYTFGSGTRLTVV.

The rearrangement joins TRBV7-6 to TRBJ2-1; the match to TRBD2 covers 10 bases. Unmatched junction bases numbered 6, after V lost 1 base and J lost 3 bases. The CDR3 has 17 residues. Germline CDR1 reads SGHVS; CDR2 reads FNYEAQ. CDR3 sequence (DNA): TGTGCCAGCAGCTTAGGGCTAGCGGGAGCTTACTACAATGAGCAGTTCTTC. Protein sequence: CASSLGLAGAYYNEQFF.

Many counts were recorded for this clonotype. J is TRBJ2-5 and V is TRBV7-3, with D tentatively TRBD1 or TRBD2 (5 bases each). Trimming shortened V by 3 bases and J by 2 bases, and 22 bases separated the two germline ends. Germline assignment: CDR1 SGHTA and CDR2 FQGTGA. The CDR3 has 18 amino acids. The CDR3 reads CASSFGGDCGILQETQYF. In DNA form, the CDR3 reads TGTGCCAGCAGCTTTGGGGGTGATTGTGGGATACTGCAAGAGACCCAGTACTTC. The variable domain in full, with the rest retrieved from reference TRBV7-3 and TRBJ2-5, is GAGVSQTPSNKVTEKGKYVELRCDPISGHTALYWYRQSLGQGPEFLIYFQGTGAADDSGLPNDRFFAVRPEGSVSTLKIQRTERGDSAVYLCASSFGGDCGILQETQYFGPGTRLLVL.

This clonotype was observed many times. The genes are TRBV6-1 and TRBJ2-3; no clear D. The CDR3 totals 14 residues. V was trimmed by 7 bases and J by 1 base, leaving 12 bases between them. Germline loops: CDR1 MNHNS, CDR2 SASEGT. This CDR3 is CASKGNLGTDTQYF. The CDR3 nucleotides are TGTGCCAGCAAGGGTAACCTTGGCACAGATACGCAGTATTTT.

The rearrangement uses TRBV7-9 and TRBJ2-7; 12 bases line up with TRBD1. The CDR3 loop spans 16 amino acids. V shed 3 bases and J 7 bases; nucleotides not matched to a gene: 10. Germline CDR1 and CDR2: SEHNR and FQNEAQ (reference sequence). In DNA form, the CDR3 reads TGTGCCAGCAGCTTCAGCGCCGGGACAGGGGGCGAAGAGCAGTACTTC. Its translation: CASSFSAGTGGEEQYF.

The table lists this clonotype with a few counts. J is TRBJ1-3 and V is TRBV28, with 8 bases that match TRBD1. Germline CDR1 reads MDHEN; CDR2 reads SYDVKM. This CDR3 comprises 17 residues. Trimming took 6 bases from V and 0 from J; bases not matched to a gene: 10. The chain's CDR3 is CASRQSSGQVSGNTIYF. CDR3 bases: TGTGCCAGCAGACAATCCTCGGGACAGGTCTCTGGAAACACCATATATTTT.

This clonotype came up many times. The chain employs TRBV7-9 and TRBJ2-3; D is unclear. Germline lookup yields CDR1 SEHNR and CDR2 FQNEAQ (reference sequence). The V gene lost 6 bases and the J gene lost 1 base, with 11 bases spanning the gap. The CDR3 runs 14 residues. The CDR3 nucleotides read TGTGCCAGCAGACTTGGCCGGGGCACAGATACGCAGTATTTT. Translation gives CASRLGRGTDTQYF.

This clonotype appeared a few times. V usage is TRBV19 and J usage is TRBJ1-1, with TRBD1 matching over 10 bases. V dropped 5 bases and J dropped 7; count of bases not matched to a gene: 13. The germline gives CDR1 LNHDA, CDR2 SQIVND (reference sequence). CDR3 size: 16 residues. CDR3: CASSRAFRQGASEAFF. The CDR3 DNA sequence: TGTGCCAGTAGTCGAGCATTCAGACAGGGGGCTAGTGAAGCTTTCTTT. The full variable domain, rest sourced from reference TRBV19 and TRBJ1-1, is DGGITQSPKYLFRKEGQNVTLSCEQNLNHDAMYWYRQDPGQGLRLIYYSQIVNDFQKGDIAEGYSVSREKKESFPLTVTSAQKNPTAFYLCASSRAFRQGASEAFFGQGTRLTVV.

The chain employs TRBV5-1 and TRBJ2-2; D possibly matches TRBD1 or TRBD2 (5 bases each). V was shortened by 10 bases and J by 0 bases, with 16 bases between the two germline ends. This CDR3 comprises 15 residues. The V gene's germline CDR1 is SGHRS and CDR2 YFSETQ. In DNA, the CDR3 is TGCGCCTCTGCAGTTGGGGGAGCGAACACCGGGGAGCTGTTTTTT. This codes for CASAVGGANTGELFF.

This clonotype was counted ten times or more. A junction end diverges from the germline sequence, so it may reflect a read error. This chain connects TRBV7-2 to TRBJ2-3; TRBD2 matches at 10 bases. Germline values: CDR1 SGHTA, CDR2 FQGNSA. The CDR3 covers 15 residues. CDR3: CASSVAGGKVDTQYF. The CDR3 coding sequence is TGTGCCAGCAGCGTAGCGGGAGGTAAAGTGGATACGCAGTATTTT.

This clonotype was recorded at least ten times. The rearrangement uses TRBV6-1 and TRBJ1-5; the match to TRBD1 covers 7 bases. Germline trimming cut 6 bases from V and 4 bases from J; bases unmatched to any gene: 6. Germline V CDR1 and CDR2: MNHNS, SASEGT. The CDR3 totals 14 residues. CDR3 nucleotide sequence: TGTGCCAGCAGGCGGGACAGTAGTAATCAGCCCCAGCATTTT. Its protein is CASRRDSSNQPQHF.